The 25 T cell receptor beta chains given below trace back to one sample, sequenced in a study of blood T cell repertoires in COVID-19. Generated by immunoSEQ multiplex PCR, the TCRdb table keeps only in-frame clones and is missing some. This table has fewer than 350,000 clones, around 90% appearing once. Input material: peripheral blood. These receptors were obtained from a woman aged 30 to 39 with COVID-19, enrolled during active disease.

The chain has TRBV11-3 and TRBJ2-3; the D is unclear. This CDR3 contains 14 residues. CDR1 is SGHNT and CDR2 is YENEEA in the germline V gene. Between the trimmed V and J ends, which lost 0 bases and 2 bases, there was a span of 6 bases. CDR3 residues: CASSLDQNTDTQYF. The CDR3 DNA reads TGTGCCAGCAGCTTAGATCAGAACACAGATACGCAGTATTTT. Drawing the rest from reference TRBV11-3 and TRBJ2-3, the complete variable domain is EAGVVQSPRYKIIEKKQPVAFWCNPISGHNTLYWYLQNLGQGPELLIRYENEEAVDDSQLPKDRFSAERLKGVDSTLKIQPAELGDSAVYLCASSLDQNTDTQYFGPGTRLTVL.

This clone showed up just once. The gene calls are TRBV14 and TRBJ2-1; 11 nucleotides agree with TRBD2. CDR1 is SGHDN and CDR2 is FVKESK in the germline V gene. The CDR3 length is 15 residues. V dropped 4 bases and J dropped 11; count of bases not matched to a gene: 10. The CDR3 spells CASSLHTSGSPKQFF. The DNA for the CDR3 is TGTGCCAGCAGCCTGCATACTAGCGGGAGCCCCAAGCAGTTCTTC.

The gene calls are TRBV4-1 and TRBJ1-5; D is ambiguous. This CDR3 has 15 residues. Germline CDR1 reads MGHRA; CDR2 reads YSYEKL. Trimming removed 1 base at V and 0 bases at J, with 7 bases between. As DNA, the CDR3 is TGCGCCAGCAGCCAAGGCTCACTTAGCAATCAGCCCCAGCATTTT. It translates to CASSQGSLSNQPQHF.

The rearrangement joins TRBV19 to TRBJ2-3, with 11 nucleotides matching TRBD2. With V trimmed by 1 base and J by 2 bases, 5 bases remained unmatched. CDR3 size: 17 residues. Germline V gives CDR1 LNHDA, CDR2 SQIVND (reference sequence). CDR3 protein: CASSIGLAGPYTDTQYF. The DNA for the CDR3 is TGTGCCAGTAGTATAGGACTAGCGGGGCCTTACACAGATACGCAGTATTTT.

The genes are TRBV19 and TRBJ1-5, with D hard to call. The CDR3 totals 14 residues. Trimming took 5 bases from V and 2 from J, leaving 10 bases between them. The germline V gene has CDR1 LNHDA and CDR2 SQIVND (reference sequence). The CDR3, as DNA: TGTGCCAGTAGTTTCCTCGAGGGCAATCAGCCCCAGCATTTT. Amino acid sequence: CASSFLEGNQPQHF.

The chain links TRBV19 to TRBJ1-4; a possible D gene is TRBD1 (5 bases). CDR3 length equals 13 residues. Germline CDR1 is LNHDA and CDR2 is SQIVND (reference sequence). The V gene lost 6 bases and the J gene lost 8 bases, with 13 bases spanning the gap. As DNA, the CDR3 is TGTGCCAGTAGAATCCAGGGTTCCGAAAAACTGTTTTTT. Translated: CASRIQGSEKLFF. The full variable domain, its missing parts supplied by reference TRBV19 and TRBJ1-4, is DGGITQSPKYLFRKEGQNVTLSCEQNLNHDAMYWYRQDPGQGLRLIYYSQIVNDFQKGDIAEGYSVSREKKESFPLTVTSAQKNPTAFYLCASRIQGSEKLFFGSGTQLSVL.

The J gene is TRBJ2-7, the V gene TRBV6-6; tentative D call: TRBD2 (6 bases). The CDR3 spans 14 residues. Germline V gives CDR1 MNHNY, CDR2 SVGAGI (reference sequence). V gave up 6 bases and J gave up 4 bases, with 16 bases separating them. The CDR3 coding sequence is TGTGCCAGCAGCCGGGGGACGACTGGGTACGAGCAGTACTTC. This gives the protein CASSRGTTGYEQYF.

The rearrangement links TRBV6-4 to TRBJ2-5; TRBD1 might be the D (6 bases). CDR1 and CDR2 from the germline V gene are MRHNA and SNTAGT. Trimming removed 5 bases at V and 5 bases at J, with 18 bases between. CDR3 length: 15 residues. The CDR3 region is CASSPGDGPQETQYF. For the CDR3, the DNA is TGTGCCAGCAGTCCAGGGGATGGCCCGCAGGAGACCCAGTACTTC.

V gene TRBV5-1 combines with J gene TRBJ2-1; 7 nucleotides line up with TRBD2. Trimming at V came to 3 bases and at J to 3 bases, leaving 6 bases not matched to a gene. This CDR3 is built from 15 residues. CDR1 is SGHRS, CDR2 YFSETQ, per germline. The DNA for the CDR3 is TGCGCCAGCAGCTGGGCTGGGACTAACTACAATGAGCAGTTCTTC. Amino acids: CASSWAGTNYNEQFF.

The rearrangement uses TRBV6-6 and TRBJ2-2; the D is unclear. CDR1 and CDR2 from the germline V gene are MNHNY and SVGAGI (reference sequence). V was cut by 7 bases and J by 9 bases, with 12 bases left in between. This CDR3 is built from 12 residues. This CDR3 is CASTPAGRELFF. Written as DNA, the CDR3 is TGTGCCAGCACTCCAGCAGGCAGGGAGCTGTTTTTT.

The table lists this clone with a count of one. V is TRBV19 and J is TRBJ1-1; D not resolved. V was pared by 5 bases and J by 5 bases, with 9 bases between. The CDR3 contains 12 residues. Per germline, CDR1 LNHDA and CDR2 SQIVND (reference sequence). The CDR3 here is CASSPPGTEAFF. CDR3 nucleotide sequence: TGTGCCAGTAGTCCCCCGGGTACTGAAGCTTTCTTT.

The chain carries TRBV12-3 or TRBV12-4 and TRBJ1-2; D is undetermined. Trimming left V 5 bases short and J 4 bases short, with 11 bases between. The CDR3 is made up of 13 amino acids. The CDR3 spells CASSLIWSYGYTF. CDR3 in DNA: TGTGCCAGCAGTCTGATCTGGAGCTATGGCTACACCTTC.

This clone turned up a few times. The rearrangement uses TRBV7-3 and TRBJ2-2, with 14 bases identical to TRBD2. The germline V gene encodes CDR1 SGHTA and CDR2 FQGTGA. J was trimmed by 0 bases and V by 5 bases; bases with no gene match: 5. The CDR3 has 18 amino acids. In DNA form, the CDR3 reads TGTGCCAGCAGCCCGAGACTAGCGGGAGGGGCGAACACCGGGGAGCTGTTTTTT. It yields the protein CASSPRLAGGANTGELFF.

V is TRBV28 and J is TRBJ2-7; tentative D call: TRBD2 (5 bases). The germline V gene has CDR1 MDHEN and CDR2 SYDVKM. This CDR3 region has 11 residues. V was cut by 7 bases and J by 11 bases, with 15 bases left in between. In DNA form, the CDR3 reads TGTGCCAGCAACCAGAGGGCCGTCAAGTACTTC. Protein product: CASNQRAVKYF.

This chain links TRBV3-1 (or the pseudogene TRBV3-2) with TRBJ1-5; D unresolved. Germline loops: CDR1 LGHDT, CDR2 YNNKEL (reference sequence). This CDR3 has 14 residues. Trimming left V 0 bases short and J 6 bases short, with 9 bases between. The CDR3, as DNA: TGTGCCAGCAGCCAAGAACCTGGCGGTCAGCCCCAGCATTTT. It yields the protein CASSQEPGGQPQHF.

The chain joins TRBV4-1 to TRBJ2-5; 9 bases match TRBD2. CDR3 length equals 15 residues. Germline assignment: CDR1 MGHRA and CDR2 YSYEKL. The trim removed 5 bases at V and 3 bases at J, leaving 7 bases unmatched. The CDR3 DNA reads TGCGCCAGCAGCTCCCGAATAGCGGGAGAAGAGACCCAGTACTTC. Its protein is CASSSRIAGEETQYF.

The chain is built from TRBV20-1 and TRBJ1-4; D is unresolved. The CDR3 consists of 10 residues. Germline V gene sequence: CDR1 DFQATT, CDR2 SNEGSKA (reference sequence). Trimming left V 6 bases short and J 10 bases short, with 9 bases between. The CDR3 DNA sequence: TGCAGTGCGCAATACGGAAAACTGTTTTTT. This encodes CSAQYGKLFF.

The chain carries TRBV5-1 and TRBJ2-7; possibly TRBD2 for D (7 bases). This CDR3 has 14 amino acids. V gave up 0 bases and J gave up 5 bases, with 12 bases separating them. Germline CDR1 and CDR2: SGHRS and YFSETQ. The CDR3 protein is CASSLAAGAHEQYF. Written as DNA, the CDR3 is TGCGCCAGCAGCTTGGCCGCGGGGGCCCACGAGCAGTACTTC.

The chain carries TRBV18 and TRBJ1-2; 9 positions agree with TRBD1. V shed 2 bases, J shed 5 bases, and the junction held 9 bases outside the gene matches. CDR3 length equals 16 residues. Germline V gives CDR1 KGHSH, CDR2 LQKENI. The CDR3 sequence: CASSPKGTGPSYGYTF. For the CDR3, the DNA is TGTGCCAGCTCACCAAAAGGGACAGGGCCTTCGTATGGCTACACCTTC.

The chain combines TRBV28 with TRBJ2-1; 7 bases align to TRBD1. The CDR3 consists of 16 residues. Trimming at V came to 1 base and at J to 5 bases, leaving 8 bases not matched to a gene. Germline-derived CDR1 and CDR2 are MDHEN and SYDVKM. The CDR3 DNA reads TGTGCCAGCAGTTTATCAACCGACAGGGAGAACAATGAGCAGTTCTTC. This encodes CASSLSTDRENNEQFF.

This clone was seen once. J is TRBJ2-1 and V is TRBV5-1; 9 bases match TRBD2. V lost 4 bases to trimming and J lost 4 bases; unmatched junction nucleotides: 3. Per germline, CDR1 SGHRS and CDR2 YFSETQ. The CDR3 totals 14 residues. In nucleotides, the CDR3 is TGCGCCAGCAGCCCAACTAGCGGGTACAATGAGCAGTTCTTC. It yields the protein CASSPTSGYNEQFF.

The genes are TRBV27 and TRBJ2-7; 13 bases are shared with TRBD2. The CDR3 has 14 residues. CDR1 and CDR2 from the germline V gene are MNHEY and SMNVEV (reference sequence). V shed 6 bases, J shed 6 bases, and the junction held 5 bases outside the gene matches. CDR3 coding DNA: TGTGCCAGCAGCCCTCGGACTAGCGGGAGCGAGCAGTACTTC. Its protein product is CASSPRTSGSEQYF.

The CDR3 loop is CAWSGQPNEKLFF. The CDR3 DNA is TGTGCCTGGAGCGGACAGCCTAATGAAAAACTGTTTTTT. The J gene is TRBJ1-4, the V gene TRBV30; D perhaps matches TRBD1 (6 bases). CDR1 and CDR2 (germline): GTSNPN, SVGIG (reference sequence). The CDR3 is 13 residues long. V lost 3 bases to trimming and J lost 3 bases, with 8 bases between them.

In its sample, this clone was seen a few times. The chain has TRBV7-3 and TRBJ1-3, with 9 bases matching TRBD1. This CDR3 contains 14 residues. The V gene end was trimmed by 2 bases and the J gene end by 9 bases; junction bases not matched to a gene: 5. CDR1 and CDR2 from the germline V gene are SGHTA and FQGTGA. This CDR3 reads CASSLGTGQGTIYF. DNA of the CDR3: TGTGCCAGCAGCTTAGGGACAGGGCAAGGCACCATATATTTT.

The CDR3 loop is CASSLVAGYSYEQYF. In DNA form, the CDR3 reads TGTGCCAGCAGCTTAGTGGCAGGGTACTCCTACGAGCAGTACTTC. V and J are TRBV11-2 and TRBJ2-7; D is perhaps TRBD1 (5 bases). The germline V and J ends were trimmed by 1 base and 0 bases, with 10 bases remaining between them. CDR1 is SGHAT, CDR2 FQNNGV, per germline. The CDR3 has 15 residues.